The 8 T cell receptor beta chains below all came from one sample that was sequenced in a study of early T cells in non-severe SARS-CoV-2 infection. TCRdb re-analysed the 5' RACE reads in MiXCR, keeping a single row per CDR3 protein. The sample contains about 110,000 distinct CDR3 sequences, around 10% of which appear only once. Sequencing was done on a sample of whole blood. The receptors were sampled from an adult who was a healthcare worker with PCR-confirmed SARS-CoV-2 infection or an uninfected control (not recorded which).

V is TRBV6-5 and J is TRBJ2-1; 8 positions agree with TRBD2. Germline CDR1 and CDR2: MNHEY and SVGAGI. The CDR3 consists of 13 residues. Unmatched junction bases numbered 6, after V lost 5 bases and J lost 9 bases. CDR3: CASSLLTSGEQFF. The CDR3 nucleotides read TGTGCCAGCAGTCTACTAACTAGCGGTGAGCAGTTCTTC.

This clonotype was detected only a few times. This chain links TRBV6-1 with TRBJ2-6; D gene unclear. Trimming cost V 4 bases and J 2 bases, with 24 bases left between them. The CDR3 is 20 residues long. CDR1 and CDR2 (germline): MNHNS, SASEGT. The CDR3 nucleotides are TGTGCCAGCAGTGTCTTTCTTCCGGGCCAGAGAGTGGCTGGGGCCAACGTCCTGACTTTC. This translates into CASSVFLPGQRVAGANVLTF.

The chain recombines TRBV29-1 with TRBJ2-3; D not resolved. The CDR3 totals 12 residues. Trimming removed 7 bases at V and 4 bases at J, with 12 bases between. Germline CDR1 reads SQVTM; CDR2 reads ANQGSEA. The DNA of the CDR3 is TGCAGCGCATGGGCTTCTCCAGATACGCAGTATTTT. It specifies CSAWASPDTQYF.

This clonotype was picked up many times. The gene calls are TRBV7-9 and TRBJ2-7; 8 nucleotides match TRBD1. Germline values: CDR1 SEHNR, CDR2 FQNEAQ (reference sequence). J was trimmed by 5 bases and V by 3 bases; bases with no gene match: 0. The CDR3 is 12 amino acids. The CDR3 DNA reads as TGTGCCAGCAGCTTGACAGGGGACGAGCAGTACTTC. This codes for CASSLTGDEQYF.

This clonotype has more than one count but fewer than ten. The chain joins TRBV12-3 or TRBV12-4 to TRBJ2-1; tentative D call: TRBD2 (5 bases). The V end lost 0 bases, the J end lost 7 bases, and 16 bases lay between the germline ends. This CDR3 contains 16 residues. Here the CDR3 DNA reads TGTGCCAGCAGTTTAGCGCTAATCGGGGAGAGGAATGAGCAGTTCTTC. It specifies CASSLALIGERNEQFF.

The sample holds many counts of this clonotype. The CDR3: CASSRAGADTQYF. The CDR3 DNA follows: TGCGCCAGCAGCCGGGCGGGGGCAGATACGCAGTATTTT. The chain recombines TRBV5-1 with TRBJ2-3, with 7 bases fitting TRBD2. The CDR3 sequence is 13 residues long. Trimming at V came to 4 bases and at J to 4 bases, leaving 3 bases not matched to a gene. Germline V gene data show CDR1 as SGHRS and CDR2 as YFSETQ.

The chain joins TRBV9 to TRBJ2-7; 7 nucleotides agree with TRBD2. The CDR3 consists of 16 residues. V was clipped by 0 bases and J by 6 bases; unmatched bases: 12. CDR1 and CDR2 from the germline V gene are SGDLS and YYNGEE. The CDR3 DNA reads as TGTGCCAGCAGCGTAGGTCCCCGGACTAGTCACTCCGAGCAGTACTTC. It is translated as CASSVGPRTSHSEQYF.

The rearrangement uses TRBV25-1 and TRBJ1-2; D unclear. This CDR3 comprises 13 residues. With 8 bases removed from V and 1 base from J, the gap between germline ends came to 11 bases. The germline CDR1 and CDR2 sequences are MGHDK and SYGVNS. The CDR3 nucleotides are TGTGCCAGCCGGGATTCACTTAACTATGGCTACACCTTC. This codes for CASRDSLNYGYTF.